One and the same sample provided the 2 T cell receptor beta chains below, sequenced in a study of blood T cells in healthy people across ages. A second PCR of about 6 to 12 cycles used a sample-barcoded 5' primer and a J-beta primer mix. Using its own MiXCR run on the 5' RACE reads, TCRdb lists one record per CDR3 protein. Here the sample spans about 1.4 million distinct CDR3 sequences, roughly 64% being singletons. Sequencing input: blood. These receptors all come from a man aged 18 to 30 in good health.

V usage is TRBV5-1 and J usage is TRBJ1-1, with no clear D. The CDR3 has 14 amino acids. V lost 0 bases and J 0 bases, leaving 6 bases between the germline ends. The V gene's germline CDR1 is SGHRS and CDR2 YFSETQ. CDR3 bases: TGCGCCAGCAGCTTGGGGGCGTTGAACACTGAAGCTTTCTTT. Amino acids: CASSLGALNTEAFF. Full variable domain (rest looked up from reference TRBV5-1 and TRBJ1-1): KAGVTQTPRYLIKTRGQQVTLSCSPISGHRSVSWYQQTPGQGLQFLFEYFSETQRNKGNFPGRFSGRQFSNSRSEMNVSTLELGDSALYLCASSLGALNTEAFFGQGTRLTVV.

The J gene is TRBJ2-7, the V gene TRBV23-1, with 8 bases identical to TRBD1. TRBV23-1 is identified as an open reading frame with a role that is uncertain. J was trimmed by 0 bases and V by 3 bases; bases with no gene match: 7. CDR3 length equals 16 residues. The CDR3 reads CASSQSPGQDSYEQYF. CDR3 nucleotide sequence: TGCGCCAGCAGTCAGTCACCGGGACAGGACTCCTACGAGCAGTACTTC.